The clone carrying this T cell receptor (beta chain) came up many times. This entry belongs to a study of spatial heterogeneity in lung cancer. At the level of the study: The roughly 79 donors had untreated early-stage non-small cell lung cancer.

A distinct unique molecular identifier was carried by each TCR cDNA molecule. TCRdb analysed the 5' RACE reads with MiXCR anew, one entry per CDR3 protein. The sample has roughly 70,000 distinct CDR3 sequences, roughly 8.9% seen once. CDR1 is LNHDA, CDR2 SQIVND, per germline (reference sequence). CDR3 length equals 15 residues. Trimming cost V 0 bases and J 2 bases, with 10 bases left between them. Time point meaning: blood at routine non-recurrence follow-up after resection. Without sorting, whole RNA was sequenced from tumor, nontumor lung or frozen PBMC. Sequences were derived from PBMCs, sampled at follow-up. The source is a female donor with early-stage non-small cell lung cancer. The genes are TRBV19 and TRBJ2-5; weak D call: TRBD2 (6 bases). CDR3 protein: CASSIERGGQETQYF. The CDR3 nucleotides are TGTGCCAGTAGTATAGAGCGGGGCGGGCAAGAGACCCAGTACTTC.